This T cell receptor (beta chain) was identified in a study of blood T cell repertoires in COVID-19. As for the study in general: COVID-19 samples from acute and convalescent phases originated in the United States, Italy and Spain.

Per the original data handling: Nucleated cell counts were estimated from reference gene primer amplification. Measured with immunoSEQ multiplex PCR; TCRdb has only the in-frame clones, and not every one. V, J and clone size are taken as reported in that table, and D and trimming were inferred from the DNA itself. Of approximately 250,000 clones in the sample, about 84% are singletons; the top ten hold about 5.4%. This clone was seen just once. V dropped 0 bases and J dropped 8; count of bases not matched to a gene: 5. Germline lookup yields CDR1 SGHRS and CDR2 YFSETQ. This CDR3 comprises 14 residues.

Sequenced sample: peripheral blood. This TCR derives from a woman over 75 with COVID-19, enrolled during active disease. This sequence joins TRBV5-1 and TRBJ2-1, with 7 bases that match TRBD2. The CDR3 DNA follows: TGCGCCAGCAGCTTGGCCGGGGGGTTCCATGAGCAGTTCTTC. It codes for CASSLAGGFHEQFF. The variable domain in full, completed from reference TRBV5-1 and TRBJ2-1, reads KAGVTQTPRYLIKTRGQQVTLSCSPISGHRSVSWYQQTPGQGLQFLFEYFSETQRNKGNFPGRFSGRQFSNSRSEMNVSTLELGDSALYLCASSLAGGFHEQFFGPGTRLTVL.